This T cell receptor beta chain was documented in a study of T cells in Graves' hyperthyroidism and ophthalmopathy. The source material, RNA transcripts, was used to amplify TCR beta CDR3 regions. When the TCR CDR3 underwent first-round RT-PCR, the HTBI primer set was used. TCRdb independently ran MiXCR on the multiplex PCR reads; one entry per CDR3 protein. The sample carries 300,000 or so distinct CDR3 sequences, over 15% recorded once. Germline CDR1 and CDR2: SNHLY and FYNNEI. Trimming cost V 4 bases and J 4 bases; bases outside gene matches: 3. The CDR3 length is 14 residues. Clinicians diagnosed patients from clinical symptoms, serum thyroxine and TRAb, thyroid ultrasound and orbital computed tomography.

Sequencing input: blood. The V and J genes are TRBV2 and TRBJ1-5, with 8 bases that match TRBD1. This clonotype originated in a woman aged 55-69 years with Graves' ophthalmopathy. The CDR3 here is CASSGTGKNQPQHF. In nucleotides, the CDR3 is TGTGCCAGCAGTGGGACAGGGAAAAATCAGCCCCAGCATTTT. Full variable domain (rest looked up from reference TRBV2 and TRBJ1-5): EPEVTQTPSHQVTQMGQEVILRCVPISNHLYFYWYRQILGQKVEFLVSFYNNEISEKSEIFDDQFSVERPDGSNFTLKIRSTKLEDSAMYFCASSGTGKNQPQHFGDGTRLSIL.